Each of the 20 T cell receptor beta chains below was sequenced from the same sample in a study of cytomegalovirus exposure and HLA in healthy donors. The method was immunoSEQ multiplex PCR; TCRdb's version includes in-frame clones alone and lacks a portion of them. The repertoire has 150,000 to 180,000 clones, around nine tenths of them found once; the top ten carry around 20%. Input material: PBMCs. The receptors originated from a man younger than 35 in good health and CMV-seropositive.

The chain links TRBV5-1 to TRBJ1-3; 9 bases align to TRBD1. This CDR3 spans 14 amino acids. Germline V gives CDR1 SGHRS, CDR2 YFSETQ. After removal of 10 bases from V and 1 base from J, the junction contained 6 bases not matched to a gene. The CDR3 sequence is CASRDRVSGNTIYF. CDR3 DNA: TGCGCCTCCCGGGACAGGGTTTCTGGAAACACCATATATTTT.

The chain combines TRBV29-1 with TRBJ2-5; D not resolved. This CDR3 region has 11 residues. CDR1 is SQVTM, CDR2 ANQGSEA, per germline. Trimming removed 5 bases from V and 5 bases from J, with 9 bases in between. The CDR3 loop is CSVFVGETQYF. The DNA for the CDR3 is TGCAGCGTTTTCGTCGGGGAGACCCAGTACTTC.

The chain has TRBV5-1 and TRBJ1-1, with 9 bases lining up with TRBD1. The CDR3 runs to 13 residues. V was pared by 5 bases and J by 5 bases, with 4 bases of the junction left unmatched. Germline CDR1 SGHRS, CDR2 YFSETQ. DNA of the CDR3: TGCGCCAGCAGTTACAGGGGGCGGACTGAAGCTTTCTTT. This sequence encodes CASSYRGRTEAFF.

The chain couples TRBV19 to TRBJ2-7, with D possibly being TRBD1 (6 bases). This CDR3 has 15 residues. Germline V gene sequence: CDR1 LNHDA, CDR2 SQIVND (reference sequence). The V gene lost 4 bases and the J gene lost 2 bases, with 15 bases spanning the gap. The CDR3 reads CASSTLSTGTYEQYF. The CDR3 DNA is TGTGCCAGTAGTACCCTTTCGACAGGAACCTACGAGCAGTACTTC.

V is TRBV6-1 and J is TRBJ1-6; tentatively, D is TRBD1 (5 bases). V gave up 3 bases and J gave up 2 bases, with 8 bases separating them. The CDR3 consists of 15 residues. CDR1 and CDR2 (germline): MNHNS, SASEGT. The CDR3 region is CASSEGRTYNSPLHF. The CDR3 bases are TGTGCCAGCAGTGAGGGGCGGACCTATAATTCACCCCTCCACTTT.

The V call is TRBV2, the J call TRBJ2-6, with TRBD1 identical over 8 bases. This CDR3 spans 16 amino acids. V lost 7 bases, J lost 4 bases, and 9 bases stayed unmatched. CDR1 is SNHLY and CDR2 is FYNNEI in the germline V gene. Here the CDR3 reads CASTARTGNGANVLTF. CDR3 coding DNA: TGTGCCAGCACGGCTAGGACAGGGAACGGGGCCAACGTCCTGACTTTC.

This chain connects TRBV27 to TRBJ2-7; D might be TRBD1 (5 bases). CDR1 MNHEY and CDR2 SMNVEV come from the germline V gene (reference sequence). Trimming removed 5 bases at V and 2 bases at J, with 13 bases between. The CDR3 runs to 14 residues. CDR3 coding DNA: TGTGCCAGCAGTCGACAGACCAGTACCTACGAGCAGTACTTC. The encoded protein is CASSRQTSTYEQYF.

V usage is TRBV7-9 and J usage is TRBJ2-1, with D perhaps TRBD2 (7 bases). The CDR3 covers 16 residues. The germline CDR1 and CDR2 sequences are SEHNR and FQNEAQ (reference sequence). V lost 7 bases and J lost 2, with 18 bases in between. This CDR3 reads CASTQRGGRTYNEQFF. The CDR3 bases are TGTGCCAGCACCCAGAGGGGGGGTCGGACCTACAATGAGCAGTTCTTC.

The V call is TRBV7-7, the J call TRBJ2-3, with 11 bases fitting TRBD2. The length of the CDR3 is 17 residues. Per germline, CDR1 SSHAT and CDR2 FNYEAQ (reference sequence). V was pared by 6 bases and J by 1 base, with 9 bases of the junction left unmatched. CDR3 in DNA: TGTGCCAGCAGGGCATTAGCGGGGGGGCCCGGCACAGATACGCAGTATTTT. Protein: CASRALAGGPGTDTQYF.

This chain links TRBV7-9 with TRBJ2-7; TRBD2 matches 7 bases. Germline CDR1 and CDR2: SEHNR and FQNEAQ (reference sequence). The V segment lost 4 bases and the J segment 0 bases; nucleotides outside the gene matches: 12. The CDR3 is made up of 17 amino acids. CDR3 loop: CASSSRRGLAGSYEQYF. The DNA of the CDR3 is TGTGCCAGCAGCTCACGTCGGGGATTAGCGGGCTCCTACGAGCAGTACTTC.

V usage is TRBV27 and J usage is TRBJ1-6, with TRBD1 matching 9 bases. CDR1 is MNHEY, CDR2 SMNVEV, per germline (reference sequence). The CDR3 has 16 residues. The trim removed 3 bases at V and 5 bases at J, leaving 5 bases unmatched. CDR3 nucleotides: TGTGCCAGCAGTTTGGCTTGGGACAGGGATAATTCACCCCTCCACTTT. Translation: CASSLAWDRDNSPLHF.

This chain uses TRBV14 with TRBJ2-2; a possible D gene is TRBD1 (7 bases). The CDR3 is 16 amino acids. Trimming left V 1 base short and J 2 bases short, with 11 bases between. The germline V gene has CDR1 SGHDN and CDR2 FVKESK. CDR3 protein: CASSQVGGGNTGELFF. The CDR3 nucleotides read TGTGCCAGCAGCCAAGTTGGAGGGGGCAACACCGGGGAGCTGTTTTTT.

For the CDR3, the DNA is TGTGCCAGCAGTTTAAGCGCACCGTCGCAGGGGGGATCTAACTATGGCTACACCTTC. Encoded protein: CASSLSAPSQGGSNYGYTF. V gene TRBV27 combines with J gene TRBJ1-2; 7 nucleotides match TRBD1. CDR1 and CDR2 (germline): MNHEY, SMNVEV (reference sequence). Unmatched junction bases numbered 15, after V lost 2 bases and J lost 0 bases. This CDR3 region has 19 residues.

The J gene is TRBJ1-5, the V gene TRBV7-8; D is undetermined. CDR1 is SGHVS and CDR2 is FQNEAQ in the germline V gene. The CDR3 consists of 17 residues. The V gene lost 1 base and the J gene lost 7 bases, with 20 bases spanning the gap. CDR3 DNA: TGTGCCAGCAGCTTAGGTCGTTCTGGGAGGGCCCGCCAGCCCCAGCATTTT. Protein: CASSLGRSGRARQPQHF.

The genes are TRBV9 and TRBJ2-1; TRBD2 matches at 14 bases. Germline V gene lookup returns CDR1 SGDLS and CDR2 YYNGEE. The CDR3 spans 15 residues. V trimming: 2 bases; J trimming: 8 bases; junction bases outside the gene matches: 3. The CDR3 coding sequence is TGTGCCAGCAGCGTGGGACTAGCGGGAGAGGATGAGCAGTTCTTC. The encoded protein is CASSVGLAGEDEQFF.

V gene TRBV10-1 combines with J gene TRBJ1-2; possibly TRBD1 for D (6 bases). Trimming removed 3 bases from V and 8 bases from J, with 13 bases in between. The CDR3 loop spans 13 amino acids. CDR1 and CDR2 from the germline V gene are WNHNN and SYGVQD (reference sequence). CDR3 protein: CASSDPRGGGYTF. DNA for the CDR3: TGCGCCAGCAGTGATCCCAGGGGTGGAGGCTACACCTTC.

There are a few counts of this clone. V usage is TRBV25-1 and J usage is TRBJ2-3, with TRBD2 as a possible D gene (5 bases). V was cut by 1 base and J by 3 bases, with 14 bases left in between. Per the germline V gene, CDR1 is MGHDK and CDR2 is SYGVNS. This CDR3 region has 16 residues. The CDR3 sequence: CASSESRALRTDTQYF. CDR3 in DNA: TGTGCCAGCAGTGAATCGAGGGCTTTGAGGACAGATACGCAGTATTTT.

The gene calls are TRBV19 and TRBJ1-2; 8 bases agree with TRBD1. V trimming: 6 bases; J trimming: 5 bases; junction bases outside the gene matches: 11. CDR3 length equals 15 residues. Germline lookup yields CDR1 LNHDA and CDR2 SQIVND (reference sequence). The CDR3 sequence is CASSLRTGTTYGYTF. Here the CDR3 DNA reads TGTGCCAGTAGCCTCCGGACAGGGACCACTTATGGCTACACCTTC.

The gene calls are TRBV7-2 and TRBJ1-4; 7 positions match TRBD1. Germline-derived CDR1 and CDR2 are SGHTA and FQGNSA. V was pared by 4 bases and J by 10 bases, with 6 bases of the junction left unmatched. The CDR3 is 13 residues long. The CDR3 DNA reads TGTGCCAGCAGCTCTCAGACAGGGAGAAAACTGTTTTTT. Translating gives CASSSQTGRKLFF.

The chain recombines TRBV19 with TRBJ2-4, with D perhaps TRBD1 (5 bases). Germline assignment: CDR1 LNHDA and CDR2 SQIVND (reference sequence). V was trimmed by 3 bases and J by 2 bases, leaving 8 bases between them. The CDR3 length is 14 residues. CDR3 residues: CASSIKGTKNIQYF. For the CDR3, the DNA is TGTGCCAGTAGTATCAAGGGGACCAAAAACATTCAGTACTTC.